This T cell receptor beta chain was recovered during a study of breast tumors, draining lymph nodes, adjacent tissues. Findings and limits, study-wide: The lymph node origin of tumor T cells was framed as consistent with a hypothesis, not demonstrated. Tumors had less TCR diversity than lymph nodes, more than nontumor tissue. Luminal-like breast cancer showed significantly greater tumor-nontumor repertoire similarity than basal-like breast cancer did.

Germline values: CDR1 SNHLY, CDR2 FYNNEI. V lost 5 bases and J lost 6, with 14 bases in between. This CDR3 contains 13 residues. This clonotype was observed at least ten times. What it recognizes is unknown. TCRdb used MiXCR to reprocess the multiplex PCR reads, holding one entry per CDR3 protein. The table shows some 53,000 distinct CDR3 sequences, with 35% to 50% occurring only once. The chain carries TRBV2 and TRBJ2-7; D is unresolved. Sequenced input: breast tumor tissue. The TCR originated in a female donor with breast cancer. Some clones in this sample may be carry-over from other donors' samples. CDR3: CASSLQTLPEQYF. The CDR3 DNA follows: TGTGCCAGCAGTCTTCAGACGCTCCCCGAGCAGTACTTC.